This TCR beta chain comes out of a study of human T cells and chemical hapten exposure. The time point: healthy volunteer bleed at 6 weeks. RNA extraction used unfractionated whole blood as the source of total RNA. TCRdb re-derived calls from the RACE reads in MiXCR, one entry per CDR3 protein. The sample has approximately 84,000 distinct CDR3 sequences, 7% to 9% seen once. CDR1 and CDR2 (germline): LGHDT, YNNKEL (reference sequence). V gave up 0 bases and J gave up 3 bases, with 15 bases separating them. The CDR3 sequence is 17 residues long. The TCR sequence derives from a male donor in good health. Some clones in this sample may be carry-over from other donors' samples. The rearrangement links TRBV3-1 to TRBJ2-4, with D perhaps matching TRBD1 (5 bases). The sequenced material came from whole blood. CDR3 residues: CASSQEFAGSDKNIQYF. CDR3 coding DNA: TGTGCCAGCAGCCAAGAATTTGCAGGGTCGGACAAAAACATTCAGTACTTC.